This T cell receptor beta chain was found in a study of T cells in Graves' hyperthyroidism and ophthalmopathy. RNA transcripts provided the source from which TCR beta CDR3 regions were amplified. Using the HTBI primer set, a first-round RT-PCR was run on the TCR CDR3. From the multiplex PCR reads, TCRdb called clonotypes with MiXCR, one entry per CDR3 protein. Among around 690,000 distinct CDR3 sequences listed, around 15% were seen once. CDR3 length: 19 amino acids. Germline CDR1 and CDR2: KGHDR and SFDVKD. Trimming shortened V by 5 bases and J by 3 bases, and 25 bases separated the two germline ends. Graves' hyperthyroidism was deemed stable absent ophthalmopathy progression within 18 months. Researchers barred patients who had uncontrolled infection, other autoimmune disease, pregnancy or lactation. Diagnostic decisions used clinical symptoms, serum thyroxine and TRAb, thyroid ultrasound and orbital computed tomography.

The specimen was blood. J is TRBJ1-5 and V is TRBV24-1; D may be TRBD1 (6 bases). The sequence was collected from a man between 45 and 60 years old with Graves' hyperthyroidism. The CDR3 DNA reads as TGTGCCACCAGTGTCTCGGGACGAGGGGGGCGTGAGAACAATCAGCCCCAGCATTTT. It codes for CATSVSGRGGRENNQPQHF.